This T cell receptor beta chain is from a study of graft-versus-host responses after intestinal transplantation. The CDR3 covers 13 residues. Between the trimmed V and J ends, which lost 5 bases and 4 bases, there was a span of 8 bases. Germline-derived CDR1 and CDR2 are MNHNS and SASEGT. The method was immunoSEQ multiplex PCR; TCRdb's version includes in-frame clones alone and lacks a portion of them. The sample lists about 57,000 clones, roughly 89% seen once, with 1.6% in the top ten. This TCR derives from a human patient who received an intestinal transplant, so some T cells may come from the graft donor. The sequencing here drew on PBMCs, taken 26 days after transplant. J is TRBJ2-2 and V is TRBV6-1; D may be TRBD1 (6 bases). CDR3 sequence (DNA): TGTGCCAGCAGTCGGACAGTCACCGGGGAGCTGTTTTTT. Translation: CASSRTVTGELFF.